This T cell receptor (beta chain) was recorded in a study of liver allograft versus peripheral blood T cells. Study context: Repertoires of T cell receptors in transplanted livers were compared with recipients' peripheral blood repertoires.

MiXCR, run by TCRdb on the reads, gives a single entry per CDR3 protein. The table lists fewer than 7,000 distinct CDR3 sequences, 15% to 20% of them singletons. Study results and caveats: Repertoires found inside liver allografts reportedly differed from T cell receptor repertoires in peripheral blood.

With regard to this clonotype: Antigen unknown.

The CDR3 has 10 amino acids. CDR1 MNHEY and CDR2 SMNVEV come from the germline V gene (reference sequence). V gave up 11 bases and J gave up 8 bases, with 10 bases separating them. V gene TRBV27 combines with J gene TRBJ2-1; D is uncertain. The receptor comes from a human patient who had a liver transplant. Some T cells could come from the graft donor. CDR3 sequence reads: CAAPPHEQFF. The CDR3 coding sequence is TGTGCCGCCCCCCCCCATGAGCAGTTCTTC.